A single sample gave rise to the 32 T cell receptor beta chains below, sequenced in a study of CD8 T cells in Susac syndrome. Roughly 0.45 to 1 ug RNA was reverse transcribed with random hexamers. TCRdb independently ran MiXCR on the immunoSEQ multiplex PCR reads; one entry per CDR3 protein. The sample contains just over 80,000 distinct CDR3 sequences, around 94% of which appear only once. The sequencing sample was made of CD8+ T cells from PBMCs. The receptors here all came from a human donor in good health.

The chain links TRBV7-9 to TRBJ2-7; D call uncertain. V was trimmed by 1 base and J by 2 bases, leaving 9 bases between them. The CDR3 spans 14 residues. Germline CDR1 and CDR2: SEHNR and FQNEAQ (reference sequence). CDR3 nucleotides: TGTGCCAGCAGCTTAGACGGCAGGACCTACGAGCAGTACTTC. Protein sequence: CASSLDGRTYEQYF.

CDR3 nucleotides: TGCGCCAGCAGCTTCGGTATCGGGACAGAGAACACCGGGGAGCTGTTTTTT. Protein: CASSFGIGTENTGELFF. This chain uses TRBV5-1 with TRBJ2-2; 7 bases line up with TRBD1. Germline-derived CDR1 and CDR2 are SGHRS and YFSETQ. The CDR3 is 17 amino acids. V lost 2 bases, J lost 1 base, and 8 bases stayed unmatched. The full variable domain, with the rest looked up from reference TRBV5-1 and TRBJ2-2, is KAGVTQTPRYLIKTRGQQVTLSCSPISGHRSVSWYQQTPGQGLQFLFEYFSETQRNKGNFPGRFSGRQFSNSRSEMNVSTLELGDSALYLCASSFGIGTENTGELFFGEGSRLTVL.

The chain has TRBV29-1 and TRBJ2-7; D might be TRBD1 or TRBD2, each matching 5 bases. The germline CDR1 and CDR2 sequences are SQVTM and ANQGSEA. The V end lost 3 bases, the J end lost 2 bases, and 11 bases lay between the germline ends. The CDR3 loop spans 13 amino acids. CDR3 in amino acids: CSVEGRKTYEQYF. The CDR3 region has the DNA TGCAGCGTTGAGGGACGGAAAACCTACGAGCAGTACTTC.

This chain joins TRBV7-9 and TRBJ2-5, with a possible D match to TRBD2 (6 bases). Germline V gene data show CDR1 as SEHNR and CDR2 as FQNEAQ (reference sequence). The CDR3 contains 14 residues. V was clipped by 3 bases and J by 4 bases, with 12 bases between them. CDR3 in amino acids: CASSFGGDGETQYF. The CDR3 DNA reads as TGTGCCAGCAGCTTTGGCGGGGACGGAGAGACCCAGTACTTC.

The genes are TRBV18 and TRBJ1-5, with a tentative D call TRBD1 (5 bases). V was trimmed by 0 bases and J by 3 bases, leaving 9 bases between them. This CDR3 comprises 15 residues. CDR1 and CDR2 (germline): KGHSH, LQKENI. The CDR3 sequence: CASSPPEGSNQPQHF. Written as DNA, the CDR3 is TGTGCCAGCTCACCACCGGAGGGGTCCAATCAGCCCCAGCATTTT. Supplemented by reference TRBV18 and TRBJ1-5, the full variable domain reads NAGVMQNPRHLVRRRGQEARLRCSPMKGHSHVYWYRQLPEEGLKFMVYLQKENIIDESGMPKERFSAEFPKEGPSILRIQQVVRGDSAAYFCASSPPEGSNQPQHFGDGTRLSIL.

The CDR3: CSPTKPDGGIEQFF. The CDR3 nucleotides read TGCAGCCCAACCAAACCGGACGGAGGGATTGAGCAGTTCTTC. The gene calls are TRBV29-1 and TRBJ2-1; D is possibly TRBD2 (6 bases). This CDR3 is 14 amino acids long. The V gene lost 8 bases and the J gene lost 9 bases, with 23 bases spanning the gap. Germline CDR1 reads SQVTM; CDR2 reads ANQGSEA.

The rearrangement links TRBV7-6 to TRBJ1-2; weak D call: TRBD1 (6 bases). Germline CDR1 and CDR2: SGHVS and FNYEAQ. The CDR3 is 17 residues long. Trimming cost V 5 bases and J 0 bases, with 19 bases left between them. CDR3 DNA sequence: TGTGCCAGCAGCCCAACCGGACAGACCGGAGCTAACTATGGCTACACCTTC. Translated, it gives CASSPTGQTGANYGYTF.

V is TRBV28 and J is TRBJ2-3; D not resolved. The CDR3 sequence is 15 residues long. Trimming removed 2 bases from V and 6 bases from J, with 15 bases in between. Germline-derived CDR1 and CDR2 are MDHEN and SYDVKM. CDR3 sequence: CASSLGASLSDTQYF. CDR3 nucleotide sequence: TGTGCCAGCAGTTTAGGTGCCTCCCTTTCGGATACGCAGTATTTT.

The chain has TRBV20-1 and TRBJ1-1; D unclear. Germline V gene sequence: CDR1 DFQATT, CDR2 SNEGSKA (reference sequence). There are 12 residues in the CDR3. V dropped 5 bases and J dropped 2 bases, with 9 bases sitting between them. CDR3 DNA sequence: TGCAGTGCTTGTACACGTAACACTGAAGCTTTCTTT. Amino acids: CSACTRNTEAFF.

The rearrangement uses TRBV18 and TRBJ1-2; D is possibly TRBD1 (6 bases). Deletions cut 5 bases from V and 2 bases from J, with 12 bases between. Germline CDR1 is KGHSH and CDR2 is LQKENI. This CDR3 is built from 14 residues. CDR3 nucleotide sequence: TGTGCCAGCTCAAACAGGGCGAGGAACTATGGCTACACCTTC. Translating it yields CASSNRARNYGYTF. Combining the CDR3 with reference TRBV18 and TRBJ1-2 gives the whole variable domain NAGVMQNPRHLVRRRGQEARLRCSPMKGHSHVYWYRQLPEEGLKFMVYLQKENIIDESGMPKERFSAEFPKEGPSILRIQQVVRGDSAAYFCASSNRARNYGYTFGSGTRLTVV.

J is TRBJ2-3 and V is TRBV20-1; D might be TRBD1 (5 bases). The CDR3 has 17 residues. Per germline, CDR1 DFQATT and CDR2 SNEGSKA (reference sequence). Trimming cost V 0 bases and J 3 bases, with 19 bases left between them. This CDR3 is CSARDQGSALKTDTQYF. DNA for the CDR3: TGCAGTGCTAGAGATCAGGGCAGCGCACTGAAGACAGATACGCAGTATTTT.

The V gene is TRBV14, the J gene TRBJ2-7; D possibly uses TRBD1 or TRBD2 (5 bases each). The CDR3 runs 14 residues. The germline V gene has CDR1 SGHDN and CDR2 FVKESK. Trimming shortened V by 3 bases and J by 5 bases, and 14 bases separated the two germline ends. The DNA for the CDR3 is TGTGCCAGCAGCCAGAGAGGGGATTGGGACGAGCAGTACTTC. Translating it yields CASSQRGDWDEQYF. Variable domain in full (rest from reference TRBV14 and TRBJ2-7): EAGVTQFPSHSVIEKGQTVTLRCDPISGHDNLYWYRRVMGKEIKFLLHFVKESKQDESGMPNNRFLAERTGGTYSTLKVQPAELEDSGVYFCASSQRGDWDEQYFGPGTRLTVT.

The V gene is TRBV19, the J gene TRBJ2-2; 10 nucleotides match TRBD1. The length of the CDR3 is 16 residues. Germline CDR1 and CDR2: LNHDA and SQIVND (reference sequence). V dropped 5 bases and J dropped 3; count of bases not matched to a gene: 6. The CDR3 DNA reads TGTGCCAGTAGTGCCCGGACAGGGGGTTACACCGGGGAGCTGTTTTTT. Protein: CASSARTGGYTGELFF. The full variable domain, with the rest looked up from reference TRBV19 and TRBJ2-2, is DGGITQSPKYLFRKEGQNVTLSCEQNLNHDAMYWYRQDPGQGLRLIYYSQIVNDFQKGDIAEGYSVSREKKESFPLTVTSAQKNPTAFYLCASSARTGGYTGELFFGEGSRLTVL.

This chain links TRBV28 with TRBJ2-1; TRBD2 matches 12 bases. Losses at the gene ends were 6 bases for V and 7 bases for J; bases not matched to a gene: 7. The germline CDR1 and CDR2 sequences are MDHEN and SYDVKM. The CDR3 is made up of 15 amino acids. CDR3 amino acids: CASRQTSGRENEQFF. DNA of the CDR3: TGTGCCAGCAGGCAGACTAGCGGGAGAGAAAATGAGCAGTTCTTC.

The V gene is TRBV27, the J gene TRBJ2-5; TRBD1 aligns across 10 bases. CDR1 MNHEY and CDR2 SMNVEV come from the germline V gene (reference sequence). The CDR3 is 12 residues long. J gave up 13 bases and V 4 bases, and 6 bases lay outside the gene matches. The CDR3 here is CASSSDRGLVYF. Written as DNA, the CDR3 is TGTGCCAGCAGTTCCGACAGGGGGCTGGTGTACTTC.

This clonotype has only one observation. CDR3 region: CSAYLAGVGNEQFF. In DNA form, the CDR3 reads TGCAGTGCTTACCTAGCGGGAGTCGGCAATGAGCAGTTCTTC. V and J are TRBV20-1 and TRBJ2-1; TRBD2 agrees at 10 bases. Unmatched junction bases numbered 7, after V lost 5 bases and J lost 6 bases. The CDR3 length is 14 residues. Germline V CDR1 and CDR2: DFQATT, SNEGSKA (reference sequence).

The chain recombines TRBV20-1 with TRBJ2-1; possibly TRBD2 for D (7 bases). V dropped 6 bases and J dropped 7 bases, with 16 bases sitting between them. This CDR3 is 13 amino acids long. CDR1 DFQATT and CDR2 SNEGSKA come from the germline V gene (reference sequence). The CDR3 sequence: CSARWGGGNEQFF. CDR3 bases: TGCAGTGCGCGGTGGGGGGGCGGAAATGAGCAGTTCTTC.

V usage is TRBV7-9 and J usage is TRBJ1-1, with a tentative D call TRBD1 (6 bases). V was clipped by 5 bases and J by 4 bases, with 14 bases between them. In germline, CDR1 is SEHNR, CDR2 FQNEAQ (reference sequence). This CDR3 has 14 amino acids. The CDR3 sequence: CASSPVVGGTEAFF. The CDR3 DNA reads TGTGCCAGCAGCCCGGTCGTAGGGGGCACTGAAGCTTTCTTT.

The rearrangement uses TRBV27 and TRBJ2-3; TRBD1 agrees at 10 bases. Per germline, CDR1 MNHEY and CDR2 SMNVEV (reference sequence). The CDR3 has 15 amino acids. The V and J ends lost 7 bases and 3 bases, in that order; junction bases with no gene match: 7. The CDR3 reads CASTPRTGGTDTQYF. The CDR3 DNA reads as TGTGCCAGCACTCCCCGGACAGGGGGGACAGATACGCAGTATTTT.

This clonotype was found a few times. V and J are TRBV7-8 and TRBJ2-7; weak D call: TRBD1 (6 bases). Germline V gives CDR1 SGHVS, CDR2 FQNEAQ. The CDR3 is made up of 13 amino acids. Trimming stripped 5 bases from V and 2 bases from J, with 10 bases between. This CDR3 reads CASSRDNPYEQYF. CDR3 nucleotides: TGTGCCAGCAGCCGGGACAACCCCTACGAGCAGTACTTC.

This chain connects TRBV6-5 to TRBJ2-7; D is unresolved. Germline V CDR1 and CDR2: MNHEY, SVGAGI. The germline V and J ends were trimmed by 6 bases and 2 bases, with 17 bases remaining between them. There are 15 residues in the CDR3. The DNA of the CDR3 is TGTGCCAGCAGCTTGGTTTCTCCAAGTCCCTACGAGCAGTACTTC. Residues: CASSLVSPSPYEQYF.

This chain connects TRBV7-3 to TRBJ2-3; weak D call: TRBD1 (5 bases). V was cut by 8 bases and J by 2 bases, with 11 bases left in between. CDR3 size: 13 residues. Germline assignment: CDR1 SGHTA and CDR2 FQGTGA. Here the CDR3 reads CASGADFTDTQYF. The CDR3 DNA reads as TGTGCCAGCGGGGCGGATTTCACAGATACGCAGTATTTT.

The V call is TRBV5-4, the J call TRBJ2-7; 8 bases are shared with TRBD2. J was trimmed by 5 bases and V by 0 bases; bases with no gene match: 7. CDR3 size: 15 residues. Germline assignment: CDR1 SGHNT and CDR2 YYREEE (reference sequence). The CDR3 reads CASSLGPGTRDEQYV. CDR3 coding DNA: TGTGCCAGCAGCTTGGGGCCCGGGACTAGGGACGAGCAGTACGTC.

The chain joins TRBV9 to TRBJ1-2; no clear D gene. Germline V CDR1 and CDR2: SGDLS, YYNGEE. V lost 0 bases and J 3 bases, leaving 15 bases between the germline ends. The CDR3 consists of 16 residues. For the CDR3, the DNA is TGTGCCAGCAGCGTAGAACAGAAACATGTTTACTATGGCTACACCTTC. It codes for CASSVEQKHVYYGYTF.

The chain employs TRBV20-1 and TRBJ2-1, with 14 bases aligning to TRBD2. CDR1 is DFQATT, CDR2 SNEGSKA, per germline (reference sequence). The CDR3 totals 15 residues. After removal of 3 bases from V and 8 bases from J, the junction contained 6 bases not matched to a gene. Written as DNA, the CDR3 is TGCAGTGCTAGGGGACTAGCGGGAGTAGCTGATGAGCAGTTCTTC. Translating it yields CSARGLAGVADEQFF.

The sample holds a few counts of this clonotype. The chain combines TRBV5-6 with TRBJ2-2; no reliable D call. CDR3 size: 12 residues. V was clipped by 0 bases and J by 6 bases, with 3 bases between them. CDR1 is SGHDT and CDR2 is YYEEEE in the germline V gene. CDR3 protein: CASSLVAGELFF. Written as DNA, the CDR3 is TGTGCCAGCAGCTTGGTCGCCGGGGAGCTGTTTTTT. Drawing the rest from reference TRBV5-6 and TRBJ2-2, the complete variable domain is DAGVTQSPTHLIKTRGQQVTLRCSPKSGHDTVSWYQQALGQGPQFIFQYYEEEERQRGNFPDRFSGHQFPNYSSELNVNALLLGDSALYLCASSLVAGELFFGEGSRLTVL.

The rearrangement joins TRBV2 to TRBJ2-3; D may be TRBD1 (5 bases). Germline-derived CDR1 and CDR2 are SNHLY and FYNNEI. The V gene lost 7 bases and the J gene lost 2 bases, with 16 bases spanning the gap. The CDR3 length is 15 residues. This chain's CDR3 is CASISEQGDTDTQYF. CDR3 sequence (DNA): TGTGCCAGCATCAGCGAGCAGGGTGACACAGATACGCAGTATTTT.

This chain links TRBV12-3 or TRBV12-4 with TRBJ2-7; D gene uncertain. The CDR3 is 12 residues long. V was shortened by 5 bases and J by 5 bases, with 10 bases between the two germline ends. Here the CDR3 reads CASSRARNEQYF. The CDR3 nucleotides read TGTGCCAGCAGTCGGGCTCGCAACGAGCAGTACTTC.

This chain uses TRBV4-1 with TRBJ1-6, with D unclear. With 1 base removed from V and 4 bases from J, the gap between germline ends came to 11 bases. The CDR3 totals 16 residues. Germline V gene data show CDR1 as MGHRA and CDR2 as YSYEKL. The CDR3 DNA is TGCGCCAGCAGCCAAGTGGGTACGGCATATAATTCACCCCTCCACTTT. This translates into CASSQVGTAYNSPLHF.

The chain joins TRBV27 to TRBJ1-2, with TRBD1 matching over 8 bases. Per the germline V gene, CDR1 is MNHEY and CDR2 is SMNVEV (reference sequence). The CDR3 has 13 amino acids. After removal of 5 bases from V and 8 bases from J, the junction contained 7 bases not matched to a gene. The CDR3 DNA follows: TGTGCCAGCAGTGCCCCAGGGGGCGAAGGCTACACCTTC. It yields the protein CASSAPGGEGYTF.

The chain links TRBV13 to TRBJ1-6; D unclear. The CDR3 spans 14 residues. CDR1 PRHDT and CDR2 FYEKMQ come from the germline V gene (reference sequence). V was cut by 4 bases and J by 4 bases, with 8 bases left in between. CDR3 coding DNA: TGTGCCAGCAGCTCTGGTTCTTATAATTCACCCCTCCACTTT. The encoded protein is CASSSGSYNSPLHF.

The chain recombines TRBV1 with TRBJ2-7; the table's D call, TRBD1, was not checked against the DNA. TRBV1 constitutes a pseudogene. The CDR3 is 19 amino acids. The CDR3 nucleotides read TGCACCAGCAGCCAAGTCTCCCTGGTTTCCGGGACAGGGGGGTACGAGCAGTACTTC. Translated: CTSSQVSLVSGTGGYEQYF.